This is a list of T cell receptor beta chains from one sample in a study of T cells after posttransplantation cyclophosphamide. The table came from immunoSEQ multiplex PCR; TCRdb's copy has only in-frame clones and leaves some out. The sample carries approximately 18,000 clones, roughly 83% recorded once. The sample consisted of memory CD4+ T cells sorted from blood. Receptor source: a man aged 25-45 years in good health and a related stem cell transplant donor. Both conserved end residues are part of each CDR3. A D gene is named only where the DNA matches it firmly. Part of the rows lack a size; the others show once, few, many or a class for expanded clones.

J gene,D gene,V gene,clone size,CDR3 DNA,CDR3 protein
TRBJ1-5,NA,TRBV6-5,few,TGTGCCAGCAGTTACTTCACGGGCAATCAGCCCCAGCATTTT,CASSYFTGNQPQHF
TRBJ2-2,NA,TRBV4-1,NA,TGCGCCAGCAGAACGAATAGGGGTACGAACACCGGGGAGCTGTTTTTT,CASRTNRGTNTGELFF
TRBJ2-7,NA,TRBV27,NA,TGTGCCAGCAGTTCGAGCTCCTACGAGCAGTACTTC,CASSSSSYEQYF
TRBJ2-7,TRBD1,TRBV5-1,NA,TGCGCCAGCAGCTGGAAACAGGGGGCCCCCTACGAGCAGTACTTC,CASSWKQGAPYEQYF
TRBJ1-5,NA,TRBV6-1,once,TGTGCCAGCAGTGGGGCGACATCGGATCAGCCCCAGCATTTT,CASSGATSDQPQHF
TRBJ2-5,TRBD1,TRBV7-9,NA,TGTGCCAGCAGCTCAGTGGACAGGCGTCAAGAGACCCAGTACTTC,CASSSVDRRQETQYF
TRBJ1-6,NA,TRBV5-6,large,TGTGCCAGCAGTTACTCTACAGGGAGAGTCCCACCCCTCCACTTT,CASSYSTGRVPPLHF
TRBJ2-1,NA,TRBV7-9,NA,TGTGCCAGCAGCCCCAGAGTGGGCGGGGGCAGCTCCTACAATGAGCAGTTCTTC,CASSPRVGGGSSYNEQFF
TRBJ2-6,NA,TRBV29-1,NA,TGCAGCGTTACGGGCTCTGGGGCCAACGTCCTGACTTTC,CSVTGSGANVLTF
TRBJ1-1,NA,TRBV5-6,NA,TGTGCCAGCAGCTCAGGGCGTTACACTGAAGCTTTCTTT,CASSSGRYTEAFF
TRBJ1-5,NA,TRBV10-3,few,TGTGCCATCAGTGACGGAGAACGGTCCCAGCATTTT,CAISDGERSQHF
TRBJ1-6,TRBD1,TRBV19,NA,TGTGCCAGTAATATTGGAGGAGGGGGCCAGAATTCACCCCTCCACTTT,CASNIGGGGQNSPLHF
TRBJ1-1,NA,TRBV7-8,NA,TGTGCCAGCGGCTTTGGGGGGGGCGCGATGAACACTGAAGCTTTCTTT,CASGFGGGAMNTEAFF
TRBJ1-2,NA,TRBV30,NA,TGTGCCTGCTCGACAGGCGACTATGGCTACACCTTC,CACSTGDYGYTF
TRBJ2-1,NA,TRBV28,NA,TGTGCCAGCACCCTTGGTGGGCGGGGTGAGCAGTTCTTC,CASTLGGRGEQFF
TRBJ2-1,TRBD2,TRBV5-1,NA,TGCGCCACCCTAGCGGGGGGGCCTTACAATGAGCAGTTCTTC,CATLAGGPYNEQFF
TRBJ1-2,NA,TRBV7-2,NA,TGTGCCAGCAACCAAGGGACTACTAACTATGGCTACACCTTC,CASNQGTTNYGYTF
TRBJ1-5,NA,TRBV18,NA,TGTGCCAGCTCACCTCGTATCCATCAGCCCCAGCATTTT,CASSPRIHQPQHF
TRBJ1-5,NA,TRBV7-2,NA,TGTGCCAGCAGCACCAGGGGAAATCAGCCCCAGCATTTT,CASSTRGNQPQHF
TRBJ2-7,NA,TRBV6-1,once,TGTGCCAGCAGTGAGGCGCAGGGTCACGAGCAGTACTTC,CASSEAQGHEQYF
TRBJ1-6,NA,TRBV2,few,TGTGCCAGCAGCCCGACACACGGCAATTCACCCCTCCACTTT,CASSPTHGNSPLHF
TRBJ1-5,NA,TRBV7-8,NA,TGTGCCAGCAGACAACAGGGAGGGAATCAGCCCCAGCATTTT,CASRQQGGNQPQHF
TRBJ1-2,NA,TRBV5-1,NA,TGCGCCAGCAGCCCTTCCGGGACAACTCTTTCAAGCACCTTC,CASSPSGTTLSSTF
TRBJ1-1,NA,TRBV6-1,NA,TGTGCCAGCAGTGAACCAGACACTGAAGCTTTCTTT,CASSEPDTEAFF
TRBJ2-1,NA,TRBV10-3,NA,TGTGCCATTGGGACTTCCTCCTACAATGAGCAGTTCTTC,CAIGTSSYNEQFF
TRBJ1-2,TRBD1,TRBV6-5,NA,TGTGCCAGCAGTATCGAACCGGGACAGTTCTATGGCTACACCTTC,CASSIEPGQFYGYTF
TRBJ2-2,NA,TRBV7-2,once,TGTGCCAGCAGCTCTGGGGGGTACACCGGGGAGCTGTTTTTT,CASSSGGYTGELFF
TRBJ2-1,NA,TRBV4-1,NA,TGCGCCAGCAGCCAAGATCCGACAAGCGGACTCAATGAGCAGTTCTTC,CASSQDPTSGLNEQFF
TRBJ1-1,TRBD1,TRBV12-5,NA,TGTGCTAGTGGTTTGACCACACCAGGGGGCACTGAAGCTTTCTTT,CASGLTTPGGTEAFF